The 23 T cell receptor beta chains reported below all come from one sample, sequenced in a study of T-cell reconstitution after alpha-beta-depleted transplantation in children. Preparation of the TCRbeta library involved a method that used unique molecular identifiers. TCRdb re-called the PCR reads with MiXCR, one entry per CDR3 protein. Found here are about a million distinct CDR3 sequences, roughly 31% of them singletons; the top ten hold over 25%. Specimen: PBMCs, mostly from graft donor cells, collected 360 days after TCRalphabeta/CD19-depleted stem cell transplant. The receptors originated from a boy under three years old who had a stem cell transplant for SCID, so the T cells may come from the graft donor.

The rearrangement joins TRBV2 to TRBJ1-2; D is unclear. Germline CDR1 is SNHLY and CDR2 is FYNNEI. V shed 1 base and J shed 0 bases, with 9 bases lying between them. The CDR3 covers 15 residues. The CDR3 region has the DNA TGTGCCAGCAGTGAAGAGCTACTAGCTAACTATGGCTACACCTTC. This gives the protein CASSEELLANYGYTF.

V gene TRBV28 combines with J gene TRBJ2-1; perhaps TRBD2 as D (7 bases). Germline CDR1 MDHEN, CDR2 SYDVKM. The V end was cut by 1 base, the J end by 5 bases, with 18 bases between. This CDR3 region has 17 residues. The CDR3 loop is CASSLFEGEGENNEQFF. CDR3 DNA sequence: TGTGCCAGCAGTTTATTTGAAGGGGAGGGGGAGAACAATGAGCAGTTCTTC. The full variable domain, completed using reference TRBV28 and TRBJ2-1, is DVKVTQSSRYLVKRTGEKVFLECVQDMDHENMFWYRQDPGLGLRLIYFSYDVKMKEKGDIPEGYSVSREKKERFSLILESASTNQTSMYLCASSLFEGEGENNEQFFGPGTRLTVL.

This clonotype was observed a few times. The chain has TRBV4-3 and TRBJ2-4, with D perhaps TRBD2 (6 bases). CDR1 is LGHNA and CDR2 is YSLEER in the germline V gene. Trimming shortened V by 0 bases and J by 9 bases, and 12 bases separated the two germline ends. The CDR3 contains 14 residues. The CDR3 loop reads CASSQERREGIQYF. CDR3 nucleotides: TGCGCCAGCAGCCAAGAACGGCGGGAAGGCATTCAGTACTTC.

This chain connects TRBV20-1 to TRBJ2-7; 11 nucleotides match TRBD2. The CDR3 runs 16 residues. Trimming took 3 bases from V and 5 from J; bases not matched to a gene: 12. Looked up from germline, CDR1 is DFQATT and CDR2 is SNEGSKA (reference sequence). The CDR3 DNA is TGCAGTGCTAGTCGTCTAGCGGGGGGTTTAATGGACGAGCAGTACTTC. The encoded protein is CSASRLAGGLMDEQYF.

This clonotype has ten or more counts. The chain carries TRBV12-3 or TRBV12-4 and TRBJ2-2, with D possibly matching TRBD1 (6 bases). The length of the CDR3 is 13 residues. With 6 bases removed from V and 6 bases from J, the gap between germline ends came to 11 bases. CDR3 nucleotides: TGTGCCAGCAGCCGAGGGGGTCCCGGGGAGCTGTTTTTT. Encoded protein: CASSRGGPGELFF.

V usage is TRBV29-1 and J usage is TRBJ2-7, with TRBD1 matching 11 bases. V shed 2 bases, J shed 4 bases, and the junction held 4 bases outside the gene matches. This CDR3 has 14 amino acids. Looked up from germline, CDR1 is SQVTM and CDR2 is ANQGSEA. The chain's CDR3 is CSVETGTGGYEQYF. CDR3 DNA sequence: TGCAGCGTTGAAACCGGGACAGGGGGTTACGAGCAGTACTTC.

This clonotype was seen a handful of times. This chain links TRBV29-1 with TRBJ2-7; no definite D call. Germline V CDR1 and CDR2: SQVTM, ANQGSEA. V was clipped by 4 bases and J by 3 bases, with 13 bases between them. The CDR3 has 13 residues. The CDR3 spells CSVVGTVGYEQYF. CDR3 bases: TGCAGCGTTGTTGGTACGGTCGGCTACGAGCAGTACTTC.

This clonotype occurred a few times. This chain links TRBV5-6 with TRBJ2-1; 8 bases are shared with TRBD1. V dropped 3 bases and J dropped 7; count of bases not matched to a gene: 9. From germline, CDR1 is SGHDT and CDR2 YYEEEE. This CDR3 comprises 15 residues. The CDR3, as DNA: TGTGCCAGCAGCTCGGCCTGGACAGGGTGGAATGAGCAGTTCTTC. Protein product: CASSSAWTGWNEQFF. Complete variable domain (other parts from reference TRBV5-6 and TRBJ2-1): DAGVTQSPTHLIKTRGQQVTLRCSPKSGHDTVSWYQQALGQGPQFIFQYYEEEERQRGNFPDRFSGHQFPNYSSELNVNALLLGDSALYLCASSSAWTGWNEQFFGPGTRLTVL.

This clonotype turned up a few times. CDR3 residues: CASSWGGRFNEQFF. CDR3 DNA sequence: TGTGCCAGTAGTTGGGGCGGCAGATTCAATGAGCAGTTCTTC. This chain uses TRBV19 with TRBJ2-1; the D gene is possibly TRBD1 (5 bases). The CDR3 contains 14 residues. Germline V lookup: CDR1 LNHDA, CDR2 SQIVND (reference sequence). Between the trimmed V and J ends, which lost 5 bases and 6 bases, there was a span of 14 bases.

This clonotype has only a few counts. The chain couples TRBV2 to TRBJ2-1, with TRBD2 matching 10 bases. V lost 11 bases, J lost 4 bases, and 8 bases stayed unmatched. Germline CDR1 is SNHLY and CDR2 is FYNNEI. The CDR3 consists of 14 residues. CDR3 amino acids: CACPPAGGYNEQFF. In DNA, the CDR3 is TGTGCCTGCCCCCCAGCGGGGGGGTACAATGAGCAGTTCTTC.

V and J are TRBV29-1 and TRBJ2-1, with D possibly matching TRBD1 (6 bases). Germline loops: CDR1 SQVTM, CDR2 ANQGSEA. Trimming shortened V by 5 bases and J by 4 bases, and 9 bases separated the two germline ends. The CDR3 has 12 residues. CDR3 nucleotides: TGCAGCGTTAGGACAGTTTACAATGAGCAGTTCTTC. Its protein product is CSVRTVYNEQFF.

V is TRBV5-1 and J is TRBJ2-5, with TRBD1 matching over 7 bases. The V segment lost 3 bases and the J segment 3 bases; nucleotides outside the gene matches: 5. The length of the CDR3 is 14 residues. Germline CDR1 and CDR2: SGHRS and YFSETQ. CDR3 sequence reads: CASSSVDREETQYF. The CDR3 DNA sequence: TGCGCCAGCAGCTCAGTCGACAGGGAAGAGACCCAGTACTTC.

This clonotype was observed a few times. The V and J genes are TRBV28 and TRBJ1-2; TRBD1 aligns across 9 bases. Germline CDR1 reads MDHEN; CDR2 reads SYDVKM. The CDR3 sequence is 16 residues long. With 5 bases clipped from V and 7 bases from J, the junction kept 14 bases outside the gene matches. The CDR3 region has the DNA TGTGCCAGCAGTCTGCCGCGGGGACAGGGCCCGGGTGGCTACACCTTC. Its translation is CASSLPRGQGPGGYTF.

The V gene is TRBV18, the J gene TRBJ2-5; D is unclear. The V gene lost 3 bases and the J gene lost 2 bases, with 10 bases spanning the gap. From germline, CDR1 is KGHSH and CDR2 LQKENI. The CDR3 runs to 14 residues. The CDR3 protein is CASSPGLGQETQYF. The CDR3 region has the DNA TGTGCCAGCTCACCGGGCTTGGGGCAAGAGACCCAGTACTTC.

This clonotype appeared a few times. The genes are TRBV7-2 and TRBJ2-7; D not certain. This CDR3 region has 15 residues. The germline V and J ends were trimmed by 3 bases and 2 bases, with 14 bases remaining between them. CDR1 is SGHTA and CDR2 is FQGNSA in the germline V gene. CDR3 nucleotides: TGTGCCAGCAGCTTTTCGGGCGACCCGACCTACGAGCAGTACTTC. Its translation: CASSFSGDPTYEQYF.

V is TRBV19 and J is TRBJ2-4, with D hard to call. Germline V gene data show CDR1 as LNHDA and CDR2 as SQIVND (reference sequence). The germline V and J ends were trimmed by 1 base and 3 bases, with 1 base remaining between them. This CDR3 is 12 amino acids long. The CDR3 loop reads CASSIGKNIQYF. CDR3 DNA: TGTGCCAGTAGTATAGGCAAAAACATTCAGTACTTC.

The chain has TRBV20-1 and TRBJ1-1; D may be TRBD1 (5 bases). Germline CDR1 DFQATT, CDR2 SNEGSKA (reference sequence). Trimming took 0 bases from V and 1 from J, leaving 21 bases between them. CDR3 length equals 18 residues. CDR3 nucleotides: TGCAGTGCTAGAGATCCAGTTAAGACGGCCCAGGGGAACACTGAAGCTTTCTTT. This sequence encodes CSARDPVKTAQGNTEAFF.

Only a few counts were recorded for this clonotype. The genes are TRBV7-2 and TRBJ2-1; D is unresolved. This CDR3 has 12 residues. CDR1 is SGHTA, CDR2 FQGNSA, per germline. V lost 3 bases and J 9 bases, leaving 9 bases between the germline ends. The CDR3 coding sequence is TGTGCCAGCAGCTTCCCATTACGTGAGCAGTTCTTC. As protein: CASSFPLREQFF.

The chain is built from TRBV20-1 and TRBJ2-7; D possibly corresponds to TRBD2 (5 bases). The CDR3 contains 13 residues. V was clipped by 1 base and J by 6 bases, with 13 bases between them. Germline V gene data show CDR1 as DFQATT and CDR2 as SNEGSKA (reference sequence). CDR3 nucleotides: TGCAGTGCTAGAGGTCTCCGGGGAAGCGAGCAGTACTTC. This encodes CSARGLRGSEQYF.

This clonotype was counted ten times or more. J is TRBJ2-5 and V is TRBV2, with TRBD1 matching 7 bases. Germline V gives CDR1 SNHLY, CDR2 FYNNEI. The V segment lost 6 bases and the J segment 1 base; nucleotides outside the gene matches: 2. This CDR3 region has 13 residues. Here the CDR3 DNA reads TGTGCCAGCAGGAGGGACAGCCAAGAGACCCAGTACTTC. Translated: CASRRDSQETQYF.

The CDR3 loop is CASSLSRSPGPYEQYF. The CDR3 coding sequence is TGCGCCAGCAGCTTGTCGCGGAGTCCAGGGCCTTACGAGCAGTACTTC. The chain joins TRBV5-1 to TRBJ2-7; possibly TRBD1 for D (5 bases). Germline CDR1 SGHRS, CDR2 YFSETQ. The CDR3 contains 16 residues. V lost 1 base and J lost 4, with 18 bases in between.

This chain uses TRBV5-1 with TRBJ2-5; the D call may be TRBD1 or TRBD2 (5 bases each). The CDR3 is 16 residues long. Between the trimmed V and J ends, which lost 2 bases and 2 bases, there was a span of 16 bases. Germline-derived CDR1 and CDR2 are SGHRS and YFSETQ. CDR3 DNA: TGCGCCAGCAGCTTCACAACCGGGGCACATCAAGAGACCCAGTACTTC. This codes for CASSFTTGAHQETQYF.

The J gene is TRBJ2-7, the V gene TRBV10-3; 9 bases match TRBD1. The CDR3 is 14 residues long. The trim removed 6 bases at V and 0 bases at J, leaving 3 bases unmatched. The germline CDR1 and CDR2 sequences are ENHRY and SYGVKD. The CDR3 protein is CAIRATGGSYEQYF. Here the CDR3 DNA reads TGTGCCATCAGAGCGACAGGGGGCTCCTACGAGCAGTACTTC.